These 10 T cell receptor beta chains originate from one sample sequenced in a study of T cell responses to AZD1222 COVID-19 vaccine (dated by TCRdb to the early 2020s). The library relied on the immunoSEQ multiplex PCR assay. The immuneACCESS repertoire file appears here via TCRdb, limited to in-frame rearrangements. These files lack a portion of the clones; in checked studies, under half of the deficit traces to unresolved V genes, and the cause of the others is not known. This sample comprises more than 85,000 clones, roughly 82% of them detected only once. 4% to 6% of the sample is held by the ten biggest clonotypes. In the paper's terms, the time point label means: baseline before first vaccination. Sequencing used peripheral blood, obtained on day 0 of AZD1222 vaccination. These receptors were taken from an adult in good health.

This chain uses TRBV3-1 (or the pseudogene TRBV3-2) with TRBJ1-2; no reliable D call. The CDR3 totals 14 residues. Germline V gene sequence: CDR1 LGHDT, CDR2 YNNKEL (reference sequence). Trimming pared 3 bases from V and 4 bases from J, leaving 12 bases between. CDR3 coding DNA: TGTGCCAGCAGCCAGGAGGAAGGCTCCTATGGCTACACCTTC. Amino acid sequence: CASSQEEGSYGYTF.

Worth noting for this clone: Germline and junction disagree at one end, which may indicate a read error. The CDR3 region is CSASWPGTNLPPAF. CDR3 DNA: TGCAGTGCTAGTTGGCCCGGGACCAACTTACCGCCGGCCTTC. The chain is built from TRBV20-1 and TRBJ1-2, with D possibly TRBD1 on 5 matching bases. Per germline, CDR1 DFQATT and CDR2 SNEGSKA (reference sequence). CDR3 length: 14 residues.

The genes are TRBV29-1 and TRBJ2-1; 7 bases agree with TRBD1. This CDR3 is built from 13 residues. The ends lost 7 bases at V and 5 bases at J; junction bases unmatched: 8. Germline V lookup: CDR1 SQVTM, CDR2 ANQGSEA. CDR3 residues: CSGAGTVDNEQFF. CDR3 DNA sequence: TGCAGCGGGGCCGGGACAGTGGACAATGAGCAGTTCTTC.

V usage is TRBV29-1 and J usage is TRBJ1-1; D not certain. V was pared by 2 bases and J by 4 bases, with 11 bases between. The CDR3 extends over 13 amino acids. Per the germline V gene, CDR1 is SQVTM and CDR2 is ANQGSEA. CDR3 in amino acids: CSVERTLTTEAFF. CDR3 DNA sequence: TGCAGCGTTGAAAGGACCCTTACCACTGAAGCTTTCTTT.

This clone showed up just a few times. V is TRBV7-2 and J is TRBJ2-7, with D perhaps TRBD1 (5 bases). The CDR3 runs to 16 residues. Germline V CDR1 and CDR2: SGHTA, FQGNSA. V dropped 5 bases and J dropped 3 bases, with 20 bases sitting between them. The CDR3 sequence: CASSPLQTQDFYEQYF. The CDR3 DNA follows: TGTGCCAGCAGCCCACTACAGACACAGGATTTCTACGAGCAGTACTTC.

J is TRBJ1-2 and V is TRBV6-5; possibly TRBD1 for D (5 bases). Germline V gene data show CDR1 as MNHEY and CDR2 as SVGAGI. The CDR3 sequence is 14 residues long. V shed 5 bases and J shed 2 bases, with 12 bases lying between them. The CDR3 DNA is TGTGCCAGCAGTAACCTTTGGGGGAACTATGGCTACACCTTC. This codes for CASSNLWGNYGYTF.

The CDR3 region is CASRISGQGNYGYTF. CDR3 nucleotide sequence: TGCGCCAGCCGCATTTCGGGACAGGGCAACTATGGCTACACCTTC. J is TRBJ1-2 and V is TRBV5-1; 9 bases agree with TRBD1. The junction had 9 bases not matched to a gene; V was cut back by 7 bases and J by 2 bases. This CDR3 contains 15 residues. Germline values: CDR1 SGHRS, CDR2 YFSETQ.

CDR3 region: CASRGGQAYEQYF. Here the CDR3 DNA reads TGTGCCAGCCGAGGGGGACAGGCATACGAGCAGTACTTC. The rearrangement joins TRBV25-1 to TRBJ2-7, with 8 bases that match TRBD1. V was clipped by 8 bases and J by 4 bases; unmatched bases: 7. Germline CDR1 and CDR2: MGHDK and SYGVNS. The CDR3 spans 13 residues.

The chain joins TRBV7-2 to TRBJ2-3; 7 positions match TRBD2. CDR1 and CDR2 from the germline V gene are SGHTA and FQGNSA. The CDR3 extends over 15 amino acids. V lost 1 base and J lost 14; bases outside the gene matches: 15. Here the CDR3 DNA reads TGTGCCAGCAGCTTAGAGAGCGGGGCACCTCCTCCCGGGTATTTT. Residues: CASSLESGAPPPGYF.

The chain employs TRBV5-6 and TRBJ2-1; D not resolved. The CDR3 covers 11 residues. V shed 4 bases and J shed 10 bases, with 9 bases lying between them. The germline gives CDR1 SGHDT, CDR2 YYEEEE. CDR3 amino acids: CASSATREQFF. The CDR3 bases are TGTGCCAGCAGCGCCACAAGGGAGCAGTTCTTC.